The clone carrying this T cell receptor (beta chain) turned up a few times. What it binds is unknown. These data are taken from a study of beta chain features in type 1 diabetes. Study observations and caveats: The study found fewer insertions and more deletions at VDJ junctions in type 1 diabetes patients. Researchers reported that naive, central memory and Treg TCRB repertoires appeared more similar in patients than in healthy donors. TCRB CDR3s from Type 1 diabetes patients were moderately but significantly shorter in all four CD4+ subsets.

Reverse transcribing all isolated RNA meant expressed TCRB transcripts were sequenced. Sequencing was performed with immunoSEQ multiplex PCR; in TCRdb, only in-frame clones are kept and a portion is missing. The sample records about 300,000 clones, around 7.8% being singletons. The germline CDR1 and CDR2 sequences are LNHDA and SQIVND (reference sequence). CDR3 length equals 15 residues. V trimming: 4 bases; J trimming: 3 bases; junction bases outside the gene matches: 2. Material for sequencing was central memory CD4+ T cells from blood. The chain has TRBV19 and TRBJ2-1, with 11 bases matching TRBD1. The TCR originated in a woman aged 18-30 years in good health. The CDR3 region is CASSRDRGNYNEQFF. In nucleotides, the CDR3 is TGTGCCAGTAGTAGGGACAGGGGGAACTACAATGAGCAGTTCTTC.